Reported below is one T cell receptor (beta chain). Its antigen is still unknown. A read error may explain this, as a much larger clone is one base away. This record belongs to a study of T cells in Graves' hyperthyroidism and ophthalmopathy. Overall study findings and caveats: Before onset, by a median of around six months, the model predicted ophthalmopathy. Most clonotypes that expanded in the thyroid above 0.001 also showed up in blood.

Researchers barred patients who had uncontrolled infection, other autoimmune disease, pregnancy or lactation. CDR3 length: 15 amino acids. Germline V gene lookup returns CDR1 MNHNS and CDR2 SASEGT. The J segment lost 5 bases and the V segment lost 5 bases, leaving 11 bases of the junction unmatched. Using RNA transcripts as the source, TCR beta CDR3 regions were amplified. A first-round RT-PCR of the TCR CDR3 used the HTBI primer set. TCRdb itself ran the multiplex PCR reads through MiXCR, one entry per CDR3 protein. The sample shows 500,000 to 750,000 distinct CDR3 sequences, 11% to 15% of them seen only once.

The TCR comes from a young woman with Graves' ophthalmopathy. V usage is TRBV6-1 and J usage is TRBJ2-5, with 7 bases lining up with TRBD2. Material: blood. CDR3 amino acids: CASSLLAAGTETQYF. The CDR3 region has the DNA TGTGCCAGCAGTCTCCTAGCGGCAGGGACGGAGACCCAGTACTTC.